A single sample is the source of the 9 T cell receptor beta chains below, sequenced in a study of cytomegalovirus exposure and HLA in healthy donors. PCR used 60 Vbeta primers and 13 Jbeta primers. Some clones are missing from TCRdb's copy, which holds only in-frame ones; the method was immunoSEQ multiplex PCR. The clone table shows about 170,000 clones, with the ten largest holding 0.7% to 0.8%. Sequencing was performed on PBMCs. The receptors were gathered from a woman under 30 in good health and CMV-seropositive.

The chain has TRBV7-2 and TRBJ2-1; maybe TRBD1 (5 bases). V was shortened by 3 bases and J by 0 bases, with 15 bases between the two germline ends. Per the germline V gene, CDR1 is SGHTA and CDR2 is FQGNSA. This CDR3 comprises 17 residues. Here the CDR3 DNA reads TGTGCCAGCAGCTTCGGACATCTCCTGAGCTCCTACAATGAGCAGTTCTTC. It yields the protein CASSFGHLLSSYNEQFF.

The chain carries TRBV19 and TRBJ1-5; weak D call: TRBD1 (5 bases). The CDR3 runs to 13 residues. The V gene lost 4 bases and the J gene lost 6 bases, with 10 bases spanning the gap. Germline CDR1 is LNHDA and CDR2 is SQIVND (reference sequence). CDR3: CASSNQGSQPQHF. Written as DNA, the CDR3 is TGTGCCAGTAGTAACCAGGGCAGTCAGCCCCAGCATTTT.

The rearrangement uses TRBV7-2 and TRBJ1-5, with D unresolved. Per germline, CDR1 SGHTA and CDR2 FQGNSA. The CDR3 spans 12 residues. V was pared by 5 bases and J by 5 bases, with 7 bases between. CDR3 protein: CASSREYQPQHF. DNA for the CDR3: TGTGCCAGCAGCCGGGAGTATCAGCCCCAGCATTTT.

J is TRBJ2-1 and V is TRBV5-1; 12 bases map to TRBD2. Looked up from germline, CDR1 is SGHRS and CDR2 is YFSETQ. J was trimmed by 9 bases and V by 1 base; bases with no gene match: 11. The CDR3 consists of 17 residues. CDR3 protein: CASSLRVTSGSGSEQFF. DNA for the CDR3: TGCGCCAGCAGCTTGAGGGTGACTAGCGGGAGTGGTAGTGAGCAGTTCTTC.

The chain couples TRBV25-1 to TRBJ2-7, with TRBD1 matching 10 bases. The CDR3 has 14 amino acids. Germline trimming cut 8 bases from V and 3 bases from J; bases unmatched to any gene: 7. In germline, CDR1 is MGHDK, CDR2 SYGVNS. The CDR3 reads CASRGTGDYYEQYF. The CDR3 DNA sequence: TGTGCCAGCCGTGGGACAGGGGATTACTACGAGCAGTACTTC.

The rearrangement uses TRBV7-9 and TRBJ1-1; D is uncertain. Per germline, CDR1 SEHNR and CDR2 FQNEAQ (reference sequence). There are 12 residues in the CDR3. V lost 3 bases to trimming and J lost 8 bases, with 10 bases between them. The CDR3 sequence is CASSFGPIEAFF. CDR3 DNA sequence: TGTGCCAGCAGCTTTGGGCCCATAGAAGCTTTCTTT.

The rearrangement uses TRBV6-6 and TRBJ1-3; D is ambiguous. The CDR3 spans 14 residues. The V gene's germline CDR1 is MNHNY and CDR2 SVGAGI (reference sequence). V shed 8 bases and J shed 0 bases, with 11 bases lying between them. CDR3 DNA: TGTGCCAGCGGGCATCAGCTCTCTGGAAACACCATATATTTT. Residues: CASGHQLSGNTIYF.

This sequence joins TRBV30 and TRBJ1-4, with 9 bases matching TRBD1. The CDR3 has 15 residues. J was trimmed by 5 bases and V by 3 bases; bases with no gene match: 7. CDR1 is GTSNPN and CDR2 is SVGIG in the germline V gene (reference sequence). CDR3: CAWRFPGTGNEKLFF. The CDR3 DNA follows: TGTGCCTGGAGATTTCCCGGGACAGGGAATGAAAAACTGTTTTTT.

The chain's CDR3 is CASSLGTVSDEQFF. CDR3 DNA: TGTGCCAGCAGCTTAGGGACTGTTAGCGATGAGCAGTTCTTC. This sequence joins TRBV5-6 and TRBJ2-1; possible D gene TRBD2, 6 bases. The V end was cut by 2 bases, the J end by 8 bases, with 14 bases between. This CDR3 comprises 14 residues. Germline loops: CDR1 SGHDT, CDR2 YYEEEE.